A few counts support the clone carrying this T cell receptor (beta chain). This entry comes from a study of cytomegalovirus exposure and HLA in healthy donors. PCR used 60 Vbeta primers and 13 Jbeta primers. The table came from immunoSEQ multiplex PCR; TCRdb's copy has only in-frame clones and leaves some out. Altogether 100,000 to 150,000 clones are present, about 74% being singletons, with the ten largest covering nearly 6%. V shed 6 bases, J shed 9 bases, and the junction held 10 bases outside the gene matches. The CDR3 runs to 16 residues. CDR1 and CDR2 (germline): MGHRA, YSYEKL. The clonotype comes from a woman between 45 and 65 years old in good health and CMV-seropositive. The specimen sequenced was PBMCs. The chain carries TRBV4-1 and TRBJ2-1; 14 nucleotides line up with TRBD2. Here the CDR3 DNA reads TGCGCCAGCAGTTTCGCCGGGACTAGCGGGGGAATTGAGCAGTTCTTC. Amino acid sequence: CASSFAGTSGGIEQFF.